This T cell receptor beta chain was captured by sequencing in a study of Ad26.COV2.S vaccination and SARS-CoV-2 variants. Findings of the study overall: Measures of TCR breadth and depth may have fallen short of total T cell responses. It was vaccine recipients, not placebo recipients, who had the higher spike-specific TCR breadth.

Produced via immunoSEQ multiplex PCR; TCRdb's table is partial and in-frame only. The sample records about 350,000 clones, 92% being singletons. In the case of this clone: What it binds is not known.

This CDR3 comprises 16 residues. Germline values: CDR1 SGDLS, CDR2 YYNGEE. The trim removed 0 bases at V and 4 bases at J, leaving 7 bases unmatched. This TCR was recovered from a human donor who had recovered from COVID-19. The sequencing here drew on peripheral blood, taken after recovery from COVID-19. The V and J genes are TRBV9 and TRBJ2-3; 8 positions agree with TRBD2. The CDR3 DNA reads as TGTGCCAGCAGCGTAGTGGCGGGGGGATTCGCAGATACGCAGTATTTT. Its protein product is CASSVVAGGFADTQYF.